One sample yielded the 31 T cell receptor beta chains listed below, sequenced in a study of T cell responses to AZD1222 COVID-19 vaccine. Method: immunoSEQ multiplex PCR; TCRdb's copy keeps in-frame clones and lacks some. Of around 120,000 clones in the sample, 88% were seen once. The sample here was peripheral blood, taken 28 days after the second AZD1222 dose. Receptors originate from an adult who received the AZD1222 COVID-19 vaccine.

The V gene is TRBV5-4, the J gene TRBJ2-2, with D hard to call. The CDR3 has 15 amino acids. V lost 0 bases, J lost 5 bases, and 11 bases lay in between. CDR1 SGHNT and CDR2 YYREEE come from the germline V gene (reference sequence). The CDR3 DNA is TGTGCCAGCAGCTTGGACAGATTGTCAACCGGGGAGCTGTTTTTT. Amino acid sequence: CASSLDRLSTGELFF.

This chain connects TRBV7-3 to TRBJ2-3; 10 bases agree with TRBD2. Germline trimming cut 4 bases from V and 2 bases from J; bases unmatched to any gene: 9. The CDR3 is made up of 17 amino acids. Per the germline V gene, CDR1 is SGHTA and CDR2 is FQGTGA. CDR3 DNA sequence: TGTGCCAGCAGCTGGGGGCTAGCGGGGGCCAACACAGATACGCAGTATTTT. This sequence encodes CASSWGLAGANTDTQYF. Combining the CDR3 with reference TRBV7-3 and TRBJ2-3 gives the whole variable domain GAGVSQTPSNKVTEKGKYVELRCDPISGHTALYWYRQSLGQGPEFLIYFQGTGAADDSGLPNDRFFAVRPEGSVSTLKIQRTERGDSAVYLCASSWGLAGANTDTQYFGPGTRLTVL.

The chain couples TRBV9 to TRBJ2-1; 10 bases line up with TRBD2. Germline CDR1 SGDLS, CDR2 YYNGEE. V shed 1 base, J shed 3 bases, and the junction held 7 bases outside the gene matches. CDR3 size: 17 residues. CDR3 in amino acids: CASSVPLAGAFYNEQFF. The CDR3 bases are TGTGCCAGCAGCGTACCCCTAGCGGGGGCCTTCTACAATGAGCAGTTCTTC.

The gene calls are TRBV5-1 and TRBJ2-3; 8 nucleotides align to TRBD2. V lost 7 bases to trimming and J lost 1 base; unmatched junction nucleotides: 8. This CDR3 has 15 residues. Germline V gene sequence: CDR1 SGHRS, CDR2 YFSETQ. This chain's CDR3 is CASEPGGARTDTQYF. In DNA form, the CDR3 reads TGCGCCAGCGAGCCCGGGGGGGCGCGCACAGATACGCAGTATTTT.

The chain uses TRBV6-2 or TRBV6-3 and TRBJ1-3; D is ambiguous. Germline V CDR1 and CDR2: MNHEY, SVGEGT. V was trimmed by 6 bases and J by 7 bases, leaving 4 bases between them. This CDR3 comprises 10 residues. CDR3 in amino acids: CASSHNTIYF. CDR3 sequence (DNA): TGTGCCAGCAGCCACAACACCATATATTTT.

The chain links TRBV21-1 to TRBJ1-2; the table's D gene call, TRBD1, was not cross checked with the DNA. TRBV21-1 is recorded as a pseudogene. This CDR3 has 12 residues. The CDR3 bases are TGTGCCAGCTTGGGCAGGGGGCCTGGCTACACCTTC. Translated: CASLGRGPGYTF.

The CDR3 bases are TGTGCCAGCAGGACACAGGGGATAGGGGTTAGGATTTACGAGCAGTACTTC. Its translation is CASRTQGIGVRIYEQYF. This chain links TRBV28 with TRBJ2-7; 7 bases agree with TRBD1. Germline V lookup: CDR1 MDHEN, CDR2 SYDVKM. Losses at the gene ends were 6 bases for V and 4 bases for J; bases not matched to a gene: 18. This CDR3 has 17 amino acids.

The chain uses TRBV19 and TRBJ1-5, with D maybe TRBD1 (5 bases). Germline lookup yields CDR1 LNHDA and CDR2 SQIVND (reference sequence). There are 15 residues in the CDR3. With 7 bases removed from V and 7 bases from J, the gap between germline ends came to 20 bases. This chain's CDR3 is CASNPAGGFGQPQHF. The CDR3 coding sequence is TGTGCCAGTAACCCGGCGGGGGGATTCGGGCAGCCCCAGCATTTT.

The rearrangement links TRBV30 to TRBJ2-7, with TRBD1 identical over 9 bases. This CDR3 is built from 13 residues. Germline values: CDR1 GTSNPN, CDR2 SVGIG (reference sequence). The junction had 5 bases not matched to a gene; V was cut back by 2 bases and J by 6 bases. The CDR3 sequence: CAWSPGTGSEQYF. CDR3 DNA sequence: TGTGCCTGGAGTCCCGGGACAGGGTCCGAGCAGTACTTC.

The chain employs TRBV10-3 and TRBJ1-1, with 7 bases lining up with TRBD1. The germline V gene encodes CDR1 ENHRY and CDR2 SYGVKD. Losses at the gene ends were 7 bases for V and 4 bases for J; bases not matched to a gene: 9. The CDR3 length is 14 residues. The CDR3 nucleotides are TGTGCCATCACTTCGACAGGGAAGGGCACTGAAGCTTTCTTT. Its translation is CAITSTGKGTEAFF.

This clone was detected once. This chain uses TRBV5-4 with TRBJ2-1, with unresolved D. This CDR3 is built from 14 residues. Germline CDR1 SGHNT, CDR2 YYREEE (reference sequence). The V and J ends lost 0 bases and 1 base respectively, with 5 bases between them. CDR3 nucleotide sequence: TGTGCCAGCAGCTTGGGCCCGTCCTACAATGAGCAGTTCTTC. Its protein product is CASSLGPSYNEQFF.

This chain connects TRBV4-2 to TRBJ1-5; a possible D gene is TRBD1 (5 bases). This CDR3 is built from 17 residues. Germline CDR1 is LGHNA and CDR2 is YNFKEQ. V was shortened by 0 bases and J by 5 bases, with 17 bases between the two germline ends. This chain's CDR3 is CASSQESGFRLDQPQHF. The DNA of the CDR3 is TGTGCCAGCAGCCAAGAATCAGGGTTTCGGCTTGATCAGCCCCAGCATTTT.

The V and J genes are TRBV6-2 or TRBV6-3 and TRBJ1-6; maybe TRBD1 (5 bases). V was pared by 5 bases and J by 7 bases, with 18 bases between. The CDR3 has 16 residues. Germline loops: CDR1 MNHEY, CDR2 SVGEGT. The CDR3 protein is CASSPLRDRENSPLHF. The CDR3 DNA follows: TGTGCCAGCAGTCCGCTCCGGGACCGGGAAAATTCACCCCTCCACTTT.

With regard to this clone: Sequence at one end of the junction differs from germline and may be a read error. The V and J genes are TRBV5-4 and TRBJ2-7, with 10 bases aligning to TRBD2. Germline CDR1 reads SGHNT; CDR2 reads YYREEE (reference sequence). The CDR3 contains 16 residues. CDR3 bases: TGTGTCAGCAGGCCAGCGGGAGGGCTCCAAGGATACGAGCAGTACTTC. Protein product: CVSRPAGGLQGYEQYF.

The chain has TRBV19 and TRBJ1-1, with 7 positions matching TRBD1. Germline V lookup: CDR1 LNHDA, CDR2 SQIVND (reference sequence). The CDR3 spans 12 residues. V lost 9 bases, J lost 1 base, and 2 bases stayed unmatched. The CDR3 DNA reads TGTGCCAGCCGGACAGGGAACACTGAAGCTTTCTTT. This codes for CASRTGNTEAFF. The full variable domain, rest sourced from reference TRBV19 and TRBJ1-1, is DGGITQSPKYLFRKEGQNVTLSCEQNLNHDAMYWYRQDPGQGLRLIYYSQIVNDFQKGDIAEGYSVSREKKESFPLTVTSAQKNPTAFYLCASRTGNTEAFFGQGTRLTVV.

This clone was observed a single time. The genes are TRBV7-2 and TRBJ1-1, with 9 bases identical to TRBD1. This CDR3 has 13 residues. V was clipped by 10 bases and J by 0 bases; unmatched bases: 3. Germline lookup yields CDR1 SGHTA and CDR2 FQGNSA. CDR3 DNA sequence: TGTGCCACCAGGACAGGGGTGAACACTGAAGCTTTCTTT. Translated, it gives CATRTGVNTEAFF. The whole variable domain, filled in from reference TRBV7-2 and TRBJ1-1, reads GAGVSQSPSNKVTEKGKDVELRCDPISGHTALYWYRQSLGQGLEFLIYFQGNSAPDKSGLPSDRFSAERTGGSVSTLTIQRTQQEDSAVYLCATRTGVNTEAFFGQGTRLTVV.

This chain uses TRBV28 with TRBJ2-7; D may be TRBD2 (6 bases). V dropped 2 bases and J dropped 3 bases, with 23 bases sitting between them. Germline V gene lookup returns CDR1 MDHEN and CDR2 SYDVKM. This CDR3 contains 18 residues. CDR3 DNA: TGTGCCAGCAGTTTACGCGGGACGGCGGTAAGAGGCTTCTACGAGCAGTACTTC. Its translation is CASSLRGTAVRGFYEQYF.

This clone appeared once. The chain recombines TRBV2 with TRBJ1-2, with TRBD1 matching over 8 bases. J lost 6 bases, V lost 0 bases, and 9 bases had no gene match. The germline V gene encodes CDR1 SNHLY and CDR2 FYNNEI. The length of the CDR3 is 16 residues. This CDR3 is CASSEALRQGADGYTF. In DNA, the CDR3 is TGTGCCAGCAGTGAAGCGCTTCGGCAGGGGGCGGATGGCTACACCTTC. Variable domain in full (rest from reference TRBV2 and TRBJ1-2): EPEVTQTPSHQVTQMGQEVILRCVPISNHLYFYWYRQILGQKVEFLVSFYNNEISEKSEIFDDQFSVERPDGSNFTLKIRSTKLEDSAMYFCASSEALRQGADGYTFGSGTRLTVV.

This sequence joins TRBV19 and TRBJ2-2; TRBD1 or TRBD2 may be the D gene (6 bases each). The V gene lost 1 base and the J gene lost 1 base, with 10 bases spanning the gap. CDR1 and CDR2 (germline): LNHDA, SQIVND (reference sequence). The CDR3 is made up of 16 amino acids. DNA for the CDR3: TGTGCCAGTAGTATAGGGAGGGGGTGGAACACCGGGGAGCTGTTTTTT. This encodes CASSIGRGWNTGELFF.

This chain uses TRBV7-8 with TRBJ2-1, with TRBD2 as a possible D gene (6 bases). V lost 7 bases, J lost 5 bases, and 15 bases lay in between. In germline, CDR1 is SGHVS, CDR2 FQNEAQ. The CDR3 is 14 amino acids. Written as DNA, the CDR3 is TGTGCCAGCAACCCCACTAGCCGCGACAATGAGCAGTTCTTC. Encoded protein: CASNPTSRDNEQFF.

This chain uses TRBV5-4 with TRBJ2-2, with 7 bases fitting TRBD2. CDR3 size: 14 residues. Germline CDR1 is SGHNT and CDR2 is YYREEE (reference sequence). V trimming: 4 bases; J trimming: 3 bases; junction bases outside the gene matches: 3. The chain's CDR3 is CASSAGEDTGELFF. In DNA, the CDR3 is TGTGCCAGCAGCGCGGGGGAAGACACCGGGGAGCTGTTTTTT.

As DNA, the CDR3 is TGTGCCAGCACCCGGGCGGTAGATACGCAGTATTTT. It specifies CASTRAVDTQYF. The chain recombines TRBV7-9 with TRBJ2-3, with unresolved D. Germline V gene sequence: CDR1 SEHNR, CDR2 FQNEAQ (reference sequence). V was trimmed by 7 bases and J by 5 bases, leaving 10 bases between them. The CDR3 spans 12 residues.

This clone was seen just once. The chain carries TRBV5-1 and TRBJ2-5, with D maybe TRBD1 (5 bases). The CDR3 length is 12 residues. Per the germline V gene, CDR1 is SGHRS and CDR2 is YFSETQ. V was trimmed by 0 bases and J by 10 bases, leaving 10 bases between them. In DNA, the CDR3 is TGCGCCAGCAGCTTGGAGGGGTGGGACCAGTACTTC. Translating it yields CASSLEGWDQYF.

The CDR3 coding sequence is TGTGCCAGCAGTAAAGACAGAAAACTCTATGGCTACACCTTC. Its translation is CASSKDRKLYGYTF. The chain uses TRBV6-2 or TRBV6-3 and TRBJ1-2; D possibly corresponds to TRBD1 (5 bases). V lost 5 bases, J lost 4 bases, and 14 bases lay in between. The germline CDR1 and CDR2 sequences are MNHEY and SVGEGT. The CDR3 spans 14 residues.

V usage is TRBV4-1 and J usage is TRBJ1-1; D is unresolved. The V end was cut by 1 base, the J end by 11 bases, with 11 bases between. The CDR3 extends over 12 amino acids. Germline assignment: CDR1 MGHRA and CDR2 YSYEKL. The CDR3 here is CASSQGPRSAFF. The DNA for the CDR3 is TGCGCCAGCAGCCAAGGTCCCCGTTCGGCTTTCTTT.

The gene calls are TRBV19 and TRBJ1-2; weak D call: TRBD1 (5 bases). The CDR3 spans 15 residues. Trimming shortened V by 3 bases and J by 8 bases, and 19 bases separated the two germline ends. Germline V gene sequence: CDR1 LNHDA, CDR2 SQIVND (reference sequence). In DNA, the CDR3 is TGTGCCAGTAGTATTGAGACAGCTGTTCTGAGGGGCTACACCTTC. Protein sequence: CASSIETAVLRGYTF.

This clone was counted a single time. The V call is TRBV2, the J call TRBJ1-3; D possibly corresponds to TRBD1 (5 bases). Trimming left V 4 bases short and J 4 bases short, with 8 bases between. Per the germline V gene, CDR1 is SNHLY and CDR2 is FYNNEI. The CDR3 contains 13 residues. CDR3 nucleotide sequence: TGTGCCAGCAGTGGAGGGACGGGAAACACCATATATTTT. This translates into CASSGGTGNTIYF.

The chain employs TRBV5-5 and TRBJ2-5, with TRBD1 as a possible D gene (6 bases). Germline-derived CDR1 and CDR2 are SGHKS and YYEKEE (reference sequence). The V end was cut by 4 bases, the J end by 14 bases, with 18 bases between. The CDR3 spans 12 residues. The DNA for the CDR3 is TGTGCCAGCAGCAATGACAGGTTAAGGGACTACTTC. It encodes CASSNDRLRDYF.

In its sample, this clone was seen once. The rearrangement joins TRBV6-2 or TRBV6-3 to TRBJ1-2; perhaps TRBD1 as D (6 bases). CDR1 and CDR2 from the germline V gene are MNHEY and SVGEGT. Trimming cost V 6 bases and J 0 bases, with 17 bases left between them. CDR3 size: 16 residues. The chain's CDR3 is CASSPGQYRANYGYTF. The DNA for the CDR3 is TGTGCCAGCAGCCCCGGACAGTACAGAGCTAACTATGGCTACACCTTC.

Here the CDR3 DNA reads TGTGCCAGCAGTTACGACAGTCATCGGGAGACCCAGTACTTC. It specifies CASSYDSHRETQYF. V is TRBV6-5 and J is TRBJ2-5; a weak D match, TRBD1 (5 bases). This CDR3 has 14 amino acids. The germline V and J ends were trimmed by 2 bases and 5 bases, with 12 bases remaining between them. CDR1 and CDR2 from the germline V gene are MNHEY and SVGAGI.

This clone was seen only once. The gene calls are TRBV27 and TRBJ1-6; D remains unclear. Trimming removed 6 bases from V and 0 bases from J, with 9 bases in between. There are 15 residues in the CDR3. Germline values: CDR1 MNHEY, CDR2 SMNVEV (reference sequence). The CDR3 sequence: CASRTQNSYNSPLHF. Here the CDR3 DNA reads TGTGCCAGCAGGACACAGAACTCCTATAATTCACCCCTCCACTTT.